The 8 T cell receptor beta chains in this list originate from one sample, sequenced in a study of T cell responses to AZD1222 COVID-19 vaccine. Here immunoSEQ multiplex PCR was the method, and the copy in TCRdb shows in-frame clones only, minus some. Of 60,000 to 75,000 clones listed, over 85% were seen once; the top ten hold just under 5%. Sequenced material: peripheral blood, taken on day 0 of AZD1222 vaccination. These receptor sequences come from an adult in good health.

The chain recombines TRBV5-6 with TRBJ1-3; the D is unclear. Germline CDR1 reads SGHDT; CDR2 reads YYEEEE. V was clipped by 2 bases and J by 3 bases, with 15 bases between them. This CDR3 is 16 amino acids long. The CDR3 region is CASSFRDRGYGNTIYF. CDR3 bases: TGTGCCAGCAGCTTTAGAGACCGCGGCTATGGAAACACCATATATTTT.

V is TRBV7-2 and J is TRBJ1-3, with TRBD1 identical over 7 bases. CDR1 is SGHTA and CDR2 is FQGNSA in the germline V gene. Trimming cost V 4 bases and J 4 bases; bases outside gene matches: 10. This CDR3 is 16 amino acids long. CDR3 in DNA: TGTGCCAGCAGCTCCCAGGGGGTCCTAGGGGGAAACACCATATATTTT. Translating it yields CASSSQGVLGGNTIYF.

This clone was observed once. The V call is TRBV10-2, the J call TRBJ2-1, with TRBD2 as a possible D gene (6 bases). Between the trimmed V and J ends, which lost 3 bases and 4 bases, there was a span of 13 bases. Germline values: CDR1 WSHSY, CDR2 SAAADI. This CDR3 contains 15 residues. The CDR3, as DNA: TGCGCCAGCAGTGACTACAAGGGAGGTTACAATGAGCAGTTCTTC. Protein sequence: CASSDYKGGYNEQFF.

V is TRBV3-1 (or the pseudogene TRBV3-2) and J is TRBJ1-4, with D uncertain. The CDR3 totals 14 residues. Germline values: CDR1 LGHDT, CDR2 YNNKEL (reference sequence). V was cut by 4 bases and J by 0 bases, with 6 bases left in between. The CDR3 region is CASSPGPTNEKLFF. The CDR3 bases are TGTGCCAGCAGCCCAGGACCAACTAATGAAAAACTGTTTTTT.

CDR3 bases: TGTGCCAGCAGCTTAGGTGGTCAGTCCTACGAGCAGTACTTC. It is translated as CASSLGGQSYEQYF. The rearrangement joins TRBV7-9 to TRBJ2-7; D unclear. Germline-derived CDR1 and CDR2 are SEHNR and FQNEAQ (reference sequence). Trimming removed 1 base at V and 1 base at J, with 8 bases between. This CDR3 contains 14 residues. Complete variable domain (other parts from reference TRBV7-9 and TRBJ2-7): DTGVSQNPRHKITKRGQNVTFRCDPISEHNRLYWYRQTLGQGPEFLTYFQNEAQLEKSRLLSDRFSAERPKGSFSTLEIQRTEQGDSAMYLCASSLGGQSYEQYFGPGTRLTVT.

In the case of this clone: Other DNA sequences in the same sample also yield this CDR3. The chain is built from TRBV19 and TRBJ1-5; a possible D gene is TRBD1 (5 bases). The CDR3 length is 14 residues. Per germline, CDR1 LNHDA and CDR2 SQIVND (reference sequence). The V gene lost 5 bases and the J gene lost 0 bases, with 8 bases spanning the gap. The CDR3: CASSVRDSNQPQHF. In DNA form, the CDR3 reads TGTGCCAGTAGTGTCAGGGATAGCAATCAGCCCCAGCATTTT. Full variable domain (missing parts from reference TRBV19 and TRBJ1-5): DGGITQSPKYLFRKEGQNVTLSCEQNLNHDAMYWYRQDPGQGLRLIYYSQIVNDFQKGDIAEGYSVSREKKESFPLTVTSAQKNPTAFYLCASSVRDSNQPQHFGDGTRLSIL.

The rearrangement links TRBV7-3 to TRBJ2-2, with 11 bases fitting TRBD2. The CDR3 length is 14 residues. Germline loops: CDR1 SGHTA, CDR2 FQGTGA. Trimming took 5 bases from V and 5 from J; bases not matched to a gene: 1. The DNA for the CDR3 is TGTGCCAGCAGCCTAGCGGGGGGAACCGGGGAGCTGTTTTTT. It is translated as CASSLAGGTGELFF.

The chain uses TRBV20-1 and TRBJ1-2; D gene unclear. V was cut by 3 bases and J by 4 bases, with 9 bases left in between. The CDR3 has 12 residues. The germline V gene encodes CDR1 DFQATT and CDR2 SNEGSKA (reference sequence). The CDR3 reads CSASRQSYGYTF. The CDR3 region has the DNA TGCAGTGCTAGTCGTCAGTCCTATGGCTACACCTTC.